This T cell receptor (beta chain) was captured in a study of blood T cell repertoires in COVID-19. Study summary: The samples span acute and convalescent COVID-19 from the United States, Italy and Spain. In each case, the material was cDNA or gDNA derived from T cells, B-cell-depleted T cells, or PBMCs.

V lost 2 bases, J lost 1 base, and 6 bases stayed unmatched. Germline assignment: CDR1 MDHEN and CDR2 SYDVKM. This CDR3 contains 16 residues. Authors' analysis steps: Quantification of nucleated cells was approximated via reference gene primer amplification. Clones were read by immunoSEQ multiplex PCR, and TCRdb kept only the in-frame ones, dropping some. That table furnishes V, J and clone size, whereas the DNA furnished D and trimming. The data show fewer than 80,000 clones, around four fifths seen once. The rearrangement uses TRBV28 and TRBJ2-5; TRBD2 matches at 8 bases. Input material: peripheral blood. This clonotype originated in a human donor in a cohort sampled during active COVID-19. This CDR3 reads CASSLMGSGAQETQYF. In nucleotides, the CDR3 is TGTGCCAGCAGTTTAATGGGTAGCGGGGCCCAAGAGACCCAGTACTTC.